This entry lists 27 T cell receptor beta chains sequenced from one sample in a study of blood T cells in healthy people across ages. Primed by a sample-barcoded 5' primer and a J-beta primer mix, a second PCR proceeded for about 7 to 11 cycles. TCRdb used MiXCR to reprocess the 5' RACE reads, holding one entry per CDR3 protein. In the table there are 1.5 million to 2 million distinct CDR3 sequences, around 40% of which are singletons. Sequencing was done on a sample of blood. Receptors were obtained from a human donor in good health.

This clonotype was seen more than once but under ten times. This chain connects TRBV11-2 to TRBJ2-3; TRBD1 aligns across 7 bases. Looked up from germline, CDR1 is SGHAT and CDR2 is FQNNGV. The CDR3 is 15 residues long. V dropped 5 bases and J dropped 4; count of bases not matched to a gene: 9. CDR3 in DNA: TGTGCCAGCAGCCGACAGGGTCTTACGGCAGATACGCAGTATTTT. Amino acid sequence: CASSRQGLTADTQYF.

V and J are TRBV6-1 and TRBJ2-5, with D perhaps given as TRBD1 or TRBD2 (5 bases each). CDR3 size: 14 residues. Trimming took off 6 bases at V and 1 base at J, with 12 bases between the two ends. Germline V gives CDR1 MNHNS, CDR2 SASEGT. CDR3 region: CASRRVTVQETQYF. The CDR3 bases are TGTGCCAGCAGGCGGGTGACAGTCCAAGAGACCCAGTACTTC.

The chain couples TRBV28 to TRBJ2-4; D may be TRBD1 (5 bases). The CDR3 consists of 19 residues. Germline CDR1 is MDHEN and CDR2 is SYDVKM. The V gene lost 3 bases and the J gene lost 0 bases, with 21 bases spanning the gap. The CDR3 sequence: CASSFSWGGASVAKNIQYF. The CDR3 DNA reads TGTGCCAGCAGTTTTTCTTGGGGTGGGGCCTCCGTAGCCAAAAACATTCAGTACTTC.

The rearrangement links TRBV5-6 to TRBJ2-1; D call uncertain. This CDR3 has 12 amino acids. The germline V gene encodes CDR1 SGHDT and CDR2 YYEEEE. The V end was cut by 4 bases, the J end by 8 bases, with 10 bases between. The DNA for the CDR3 is TGTGCCAGCAGCCCCAATCGAGATGAGCAGTTCTTC. It translates to CASSPNRDEQFF.

This clonotype showed up just a few times. J is TRBJ1-2 and V is TRBV27; no reliable D call. This CDR3 contains 14 residues. Germline CDR1 reads MNHEY; CDR2 reads SMNVEV (reference sequence). Trimming removed 3 bases at V and 4 bases at J, with 12 bases between. The CDR3 sequence is CASSFSGLGYGYTF. CDR3 sequence (DNA): TGTGCCAGCAGTTTTTCGGGTCTCGGCTATGGCTACACCTTC.

The V call is TRBV28, the J call TRBJ1-2; perhaps TRBD1 as D (5 bases). The CDR3 is 15 residues long. The germline gives CDR1 MDHEN, CDR2 SYDVKM. V lost 10 bases, J lost 7 bases, and 25 bases lay in between. For the CDR3, the DNA is TGTGCCATCGACTACAGAGGACGAGGGGAAGGTGGCTACACCTTC. Translating it yields CAIDYRGRGEGGYTF.

There are a few counts of this clonotype. The chain has TRBV21-1 and TRBJ2-5; TRBD1, as called in the table, went unchecked against the DNA. TRBV21-1 is tagged as a pseudogene. The CDR3 runs to 15 residues. This chain's CDR3 is CASTVPGTGVYEQYF. DNA for the CDR3: TGTGCCAGCACCGTGCCTGGGACAGGGGTGTATGAGCAGTACTTC.

This clonotype has more than one count but fewer than ten. The J gene is TRBJ1-6, the V gene TRBV9; 7 nucleotides align to TRBD1. CDR3 length: 15 residues. The germline V gene encodes CDR1 SGDLS and CDR2 YYNGEE. The trim removed 0 bases at V and 6 bases at J, leaving 3 bases unmatched. CDR3 in DNA: TGTGCCAGCAGCGTAGGGACAGGCCCTAATTCACCCCTCCACTTT. Residues: CASSVGTGPNSPLHF.

The V call is TRBV6-6, the J call TRBJ2-5; possible D gene TRBD2, 6 bases. The DNA end lines up better with TRBJ2-7; the J call may be wrong. The CDR3 length is 13 residues. Per the germline V gene, CDR1 is MNHNY and CDR2 is SVGAGI (reference sequence). The CDR3 sequence: CASSSHRRGEQYF. In DNA, the CDR3 is TGTGCCAGCAGTTCCCACAGGAGGGGCGAGCAGTACTTC.

This clonotype came up a few times. J is TRBJ2-5 and V is TRBV12-3 or TRBV12-4; D uncertain. This CDR3 region has 13 residues. Trimming stripped 4 bases from V and 3 bases from J, with 9 bases between. This chain's CDR3 is CASSSGWEETQYF. The CDR3 DNA reads TGTGCCAGCAGTTCGGGCTGGGAAGAGACCCAGTACTTC.

As concerns this clonotype: The germline gene is not matched at one end of the junction; a read error may be the cause. This chain links TRBV12-3 or TRBV12-4 with TRBJ2-3, with 8 bases lining up with TRBD2. There are 14 residues in the CDR3. The CDR3 region is CACSFMLAGDTQYF. The DNA for the CDR3 is TGTGCCTGCAGTTTTATGCTAGCGGGAGATACGCAGTATTTT.

A few counts support this clonotype. The chain couples TRBV5-8 to TRBJ2-7, with a tentative D call TRBD2 (6 bases). Per germline, CDR1 SGHTS and CDR2 YDEGEE. The CDR3 runs to 14 residues. V lost 4 bases and J 3 bases, leaving 14 bases between the germline ends. The CDR3 spells CASSPLTRVYEQYF. DNA for the CDR3: TGTGCCAGCAGCCCACTGACTAGAGTCTACGAGCAGTACTTC. Filled out from reference TRBV5-8 and TRBJ2-7, the complete variable domain reads EAGVTQSPTHLIKTRGQQATLRCSPISGHTSVYWYQQALGLGLQFLLWYDEGEERNRGNFPPRFSGRQFPNYSSELNVNALELEDSALYLCASSPLTRVYEQYFGPGTRLTVT.

A note on this clonotype: A much bigger clone sits one base away, suggesting this may be a read error. The V and J genes are TRBV29-1 and TRBJ2-1; D is perhaps TRBD1 (7 bases). The DNA end is more similar to TRBJ2-7, so the J call may be wrong. Germline CDR1 is SQVTM and CDR2 is ANQGSEA. The CDR3 runs to 12 residues. CDR3 in amino acids: CSVAGQLYEQYF. CDR3 sequence (DNA): TGCAGCGTGGCGGGACAGCTCTATGAGCAGTACTTC.

The chain recombines TRBV12-3 or TRBV12-4 with TRBJ2-7; D gene unclear. This CDR3 is built from 13 residues. V lost 3 bases and J 7 bases, leaving 13 bases between the germline ends. The CDR3 bases are TGTGCCAGCAGTTTCGAGCAGACCAGAGAGCAGTACTTC. This encodes CASSFEQTREQYF.

This clonotype occurred a few times. The V call is TRBV4-2, the J call TRBJ1-1; a weak D match, TRBD1 (6 bases). The CDR3 sequence is 14 residues long. CDR1 LGHNA and CDR2 YNFKEQ come from the germline V gene. V was cut by 3 bases and J by 2 bases, with 10 bases left in between. This CDR3 is CASSHEQGNTEAFF. The CDR3 DNA reads TGTGCCAGCAGCCATGAACAGGGAAACACTGAAGCTTTCTTT.

This clonotype has only a few counts. The chain employs TRBV29-1 and TRBJ2-1, with D hard to call. The germline V gene has CDR1 SQVTM and CDR2 ANQGSEA. The CDR3 consists of 11 residues. Trimming stripped 4 bases from V and 6 bases from J, with 7 bases between. In DNA, the CDR3 is TGCAGCGTTGGACTTAGCAATGAGCAGTTCTTC. Translated, it gives CSVGLSNEQFF.

The chain recombines TRBV6-5 with TRBJ2-7; 7 positions agree with TRBD1. The length of the CDR3 is 16 residues. From germline, CDR1 is MNHEY and CDR2 SVGAGI. With 0 bases clipped from V and 2 bases from J, the junction kept 7 bases outside the gene matches. The CDR3 DNA sequence: TGTGCCAGCAGTTACTCGGTTGGGACAGATGCCTACGAGCAGTACTTC. Protein sequence: CASSYSVGTDAYEQYF.

The chain combines TRBV12-5 with TRBJ1-4; TRBD1 matches 7 bases. Germline trimming cut 3 bases from V and 4 bases from J; bases unmatched to any gene: 2. In germline, CDR1 is LGHNT, CDR2 FRNRAP. The CDR3 extends over 14 amino acids. DNA for the CDR3: TGTGCTAGTGGTTTCCGGGACAGTAATGAAAAACTGTTTTTT. Its translation is CASGFRDSNEKLFF.

In the case of this clonotype: A junction boundary mismatches the germline segment, possibly from a read error. This chain joins TRBV20-1 and TRBJ2-3; perhaps TRBD2 as D (5 bases). The CDR3 extends over 11 amino acids. Germline lookup yields CDR1 DFQATT and CDR2 SNEGSKA (reference sequence). The CDR3 reads CSTRNPDTQYF. The CDR3 DNA follows: TGCAGTACTAGAAACCCGGATACGCAGTATTTT.

V is TRBV5-1 and J is TRBJ2-7; 7 bases agree with TRBD1. The CDR3 runs 15 residues. The V gene end was trimmed by 4 bases and the J gene end by 1 base; junction bases not matched to a gene: 8. Germline V lookup: CDR1 SGHRS, CDR2 YFSETQ. CDR3 nucleotides: TGCGCCAGCAGCCCTAAGACAGGGTGGTCCTACGAGCAGTACTTC. Translation: CASSPKTGWSYEQYF.

The J gene is TRBJ1-5, the V gene TRBV6-2 or TRBV6-3; TRBD1 is a possible D gene (6 bases). The CDR3 is 14 residues long. With 0 bases removed from V and 9 bases from J, the gap between germline ends came to 12 bases. CDR1 and CDR2 from the germline V gene are MNHEY and SVGEGT. Here the CDR3 reads CASSYSGGRRPQHF. CDR3 nucleotide sequence: TGTGCCAGCAGTTACTCGGGGGGGCGCCGGCCCCAGCATTTT.

This chain connects TRBV14 to TRBJ1-6; D is ambiguous. V gave up 1 base and J gave up 4 bases, with 8 bases separating them. The CDR3 spans 15 residues. Germline V CDR1 and CDR2: SGHDN, FVKESK. CDR3 nucleotides: TGTGCCAGCAGCCAAGTTTTAGGATATAATTCACCCCTCCACTTT. Residues: CASSQVLGYNSPLHF.

This clonotype showed up just a few times. The CDR3 sequence is CASSLGWGNTIYF. The CDR3 DNA sequence: TGTGCCAGCAGCTTAGGTTGGGGAAACACCATATATTTT. The V call is TRBV7-6, the J call TRBJ1-3; D unclear. Trimming removed 1 base from V and 4 bases from J, with 5 bases in between. This CDR3 has 13 amino acids. Per germline, CDR1 SGHVS and CDR2 FNYEAQ.

This rearrangement joins TRBV24-1 to TRBJ2-5, with D possibly being TRBD1 (5 bases). The germline gives CDR1 KGHDR, CDR2 SFDVKD. With 7 bases removed from V and 5 bases from J, the gap between germline ends came to 10 bases. This CDR3 has 12 residues. CDR3 nucleotide sequence: TGTGCCACCAGGGACCCAGGGGAGACCCAGTACTTC. Protein: CATRDPGETQYF.

This chain joins TRBV4-3 and TRBJ2-3; 8 bases are shared with TRBD1. V lost 0 bases, J lost 6 bases, and 8 bases stayed unmatched. CDR1 and CDR2 from the germline V gene are LGHNA and YSLEER. The CDR3 is made up of 16 amino acids. The CDR3 DNA follows: TGCGCCAGCAGCCAAGAACGGGCAGGGGGCAGGGATACGCAGTATTTT. Translating gives CASSQERAGGRDTQYF.

This chain connects TRBV29-1 to TRBJ2-3; a possible D gene is TRBD2 (5 bases). The germline gives CDR1 SQVTM, CDR2 ANQGSEA. The CDR3 has 13 residues. The V and J ends lost 1 base and 8 bases respectively, with 13 bases between them. The CDR3 reads CSVEGELGGTQYF. The CDR3 nucleotides are TGCAGCGTTGAAGGGGAGTTAGGAGGTACGCAGTATTTT.

This clonotype was found many times. The rearrangement joins TRBV28 to TRBJ2-4; 10 nucleotides align to TRBD2. Germline V CDR1 and CDR2: MDHEN, SYDVKM. V was clipped by 6 bases and J by 7 bases; unmatched bases: 3. CDR3 length: 13 residues. The CDR3 DNA reads TGTGCCAGCAGAAGCGGGGGGGCTAACATTCAGTACTTC. Amino acid sequence: CASRSGGANIQYF.